Below are 19 T cell receptor beta chains sequenced from a single sample in a study of blood T cell repertoires in COVID-19. The assay was immunoSEQ multiplex PCR, and TCRdb's table has in-frame clones only and misses some. Of roughly 190,000 clones in the sample, approximately 91% were seen once. Source material: PBMCs or T cells enriched from blood (not recorded which). These receptors came from a woman between 18 and 29 years old who had recovered from COVID-19.

The chain combines TRBV6-4 with TRBJ1-6; TRBD1 might be the D (6 bases). The CDR3 is 13 residues long. The germline V gene encodes CDR1 MRHNA and CDR2 SNTAGT. The V gene lost 2 bases and the J gene lost 7 bases, with 6 bases spanning the gap. Written as DNA, the CDR3 is TGTGCCAGCAGTGACGGGACAAATTCACCCCTCCACTTT. Protein: CASSDGTNSPLHF.

This chain connects TRBV7-9 to TRBJ1-1; TRBD1 matches at 7 bases. This CDR3 is 14 amino acids long. Germline values: CDR1 SEHNR, CDR2 FQNEAQ (reference sequence). The V and J ends lost 2 bases and 6 bases, in that order; junction bases with no gene match: 6. In DNA, the CDR3 is TGTGCCAGCAGCTTAACGGACAGGCCCGCTGAAGCTTTCTTT. Residues: CASSLTDRPAEAFF.

This clone has a single count. DNA of the CDR3: TGTGCCAGCAGCAGTAGCAGGGTAAGAAATGAGCAGTTCTTC. Translation: CASSSSRVRNEQFF. The V gene is TRBV11-2, the J gene TRBJ2-1, with D maybe TRBD1 (5 bases). Trimming shortened V by 5 bases and J by 7 bases, and 15 bases separated the two germline ends. The germline CDR1 and CDR2 sequences are SGHAT and FQNNGV. There are 14 residues in the CDR3.

This clone was counted a few times. The chain links TRBV27 to TRBJ2-7; 14 nucleotides align to TRBD2. In germline, CDR1 is MNHEY, CDR2 SMNVEV (reference sequence). Trimming took 0 bases from V and 5 from J; bases not matched to a gene: 9. This CDR3 spans 18 amino acids. The CDR3 loop is CASSLSPPTSGRADEQYF. The CDR3 nucleotides read TGTGCCAGCAGTTTATCGCCTCCGACTAGCGGGAGGGCAGACGAGCAGTACTTC.

The chain couples TRBV28 to TRBJ2-7, with D tentatively TRBD2 (5 bases). In germline, CDR1 is MDHEN, CDR2 SYDVKM. The CDR3 runs to 14 residues. The germline V and J ends were trimmed by 6 bases and 0 bases, with 12 bases remaining between them. CDR3 region: CASSLKLGSYEQYF. CDR3 sequence (DNA): TGTGCCAGCAGCTTAAAACTAGGCTCCTACGAGCAGTACTTC.

The CDR3 DNA reads as TGTGCCAGCAGCTTAGGGCAGGGTCCCGAAAAACTGTTTTTT. Encoded protein: CASSLGQGPEKLFF. The genes are TRBV7-9 and TRBJ1-4; D is perhaps TRBD1 (5 bases). The CDR3 consists of 14 residues. Germline V gives CDR1 SEHNR, CDR2 FQNEAQ (reference sequence). V was shortened by 1 base and J by 8 bases, with 11 bases between the two germline ends.

This clone was seen just once. This sequence joins TRBV10-2 and TRBJ1-5, with no clear D. Germline CDR1 WSHSY, CDR2 SAAADI. The CDR3 is made up of 14 amino acids. The ends were cut back, 0 bases at V and 5 bases at J, with 8 bases in the middle. The CDR3 spells CASSESGSYQPQHF. The CDR3 DNA reads TGCGCCAGCAGTGAGTCGGGCAGCTATCAGCCCCAGCATTTT.

The gene calls are TRBV27 and TRBJ2-7; possibly TRBD2 for D (5 bases). Deletions cut 1 base from V and 7 bases from J, with 11 bases between. This CDR3 is built from 13 residues. Germline CDR1 and CDR2: MNHEY and SMNVEV (reference sequence). For the CDR3, the DNA is TGTGCCAGCAGTTTATGGAGGACGGGGGAGCAGTACTTC. Amino acids: CASSLWRTGEQYF.

This clone showed up just once. V usage is TRBV4-1 and J usage is TRBJ2-1; the D gene is possibly TRBD2 (5 bases). The CDR3 sequence is 17 residues long. The V end was cut by 4 bases, the J end by 0 bases, with 16 bases between. Germline values: CDR1 MGHRA, CDR2 YSYEKL. The CDR3 reads CASSLQGRRSSYNEQFF. For the CDR3, the DNA is TGCGCCAGCAGCCTCCAAGGACGGAGGAGCTCCTACAATGAGCAGTTCTTC.

The chain carries TRBV3-1 (or the pseudogene TRBV3-2) and TRBJ2-2; 11 positions agree with TRBD1. Germline CDR1 reads LGHDT; CDR2 reads YNNKEL (reference sequence). Trimming at V came to 10 bases and at J to 5 bases, leaving 6 bases not matched to a gene. The length of the CDR3 is 14 residues. The DNA of the CDR3 is TGTGCCACCCGGACAGGGGGCGAGACCGGGGAGCTGTTTTTT. It translates to CATRTGGETGELFF.

This clone came up a few times. The chain carries TRBV10-1 and TRBJ1-4; perhaps TRBD1 as D (6 bases). Trimming removed 8 bases at V and 8 bases at J, with 15 bases between. This CDR3 contains 13 residues. Germline-derived CDR1 and CDR2 are WNHNN and SYGVQD (reference sequence). CDR3 nucleotide sequence: TGCGCCAGCGCAGGGGCCCTAGGAGAAAAACTGTTTTTT. This translates into CASAGALGEKLFF.

The chain carries TRBV2 and TRBJ1-5; D unresolved. Germline V gene data show CDR1 as SNHLY and CDR2 as FYNNEI. The CDR3 has 15 amino acids. The V and J ends lost 3 bases and 7 bases respectively, with 16 bases between them. CDR3 residues: CASSETRREWQPQHF. The CDR3 coding sequence is TGTGCCAGCAGTGAGACAAGACGGGAGTGGCAGCCCCAGCATTTT. The complete variable domain, with remaining parts taken from reference TRBV2 and TRBJ1-5, reads EPEVTQTPSHQVTQMGQEVILRCVPISNHLYFYWYRQILGQKVEFLVSFYNNEISEKSEIFDDQFSVERPDGSNFTLKIRSTKLEDSAMYFCASSETRREWQPQHFGDGTRLSIL.

V and J are TRBV9 and TRBJ1-1; D unclear. CDR3 length: 14 amino acids. V lost 0 bases and J lost 4, with 10 bases in between. Germline values: CDR1 SGDLS, CDR2 YYNGEE. The CDR3 DNA reads as TGTGCCAGCAGCGTAGGTCACGGGGTCACTGAAGCTTTCTTT. Translating it yields CASSVGHGVTEAFF. Together with reference TRBV9 and TRBJ1-1, the CDR3 gives the full variable domain: DSGVTQTPKHLITATGQRVTLRCSPRSGDLSVYWYQQSLDQGLQFLIQYYNGEERAKGNILERFSAQQFPDLHSELNLSSLELGDSALYFCASSVGHGVTEAFFGQGTRLTVV.

This chain connects TRBV4-3 to TRBJ2-1; the D gene is possibly TRBD1 (5 bases). Trimming took off 4 bases at V and 8 bases at J, with 18 bases between the two ends. The germline gives CDR1 LGHNA, CDR2 YSLEER. CDR3 length equals 15 residues. Written as DNA, the CDR3 is TGCGCCAGCAGCCCGGACACCACGTCGTTGCATGAGCAGTTCTTC. This translates into CASSPDTTSLHEQFF.

The chain carries TRBV7-9 and TRBJ2-2; TRBD1 might be the D (6 bases). The germline gives CDR1 SEHNR, CDR2 FQNEAQ (reference sequence). V gave up 4 bases and J gave up 7 bases, with 19 bases separating them. CDR3 size: 16 residues. The CDR3 DNA sequence: TGTGCCAGCAGCTCTTGGGTAACAGGGAGAAGCGGGGAGCTGTTTTTT. It translates to CASSSWVTGRSGELFF.

V gene TRBV4-1 combines with J gene TRBJ2-7; 7 positions agree with TRBD1. This CDR3 is built from 17 residues. V trimming: 4 bases; J trimming: 4 bases; junction bases outside the gene matches: 16. CDR1 is MGHRA, CDR2 YSYEKL, per germline. CDR3 nucleotide sequence: TGCGCCAGCAGCCCTCCAACAATCCCGGGACAGAGATACGAGCAGTACTTC. This translates into CASSPPTIPGQRYEQYF.

The V gene is TRBV9, the J gene TRBJ2-7, with 9 bases aligning to TRBD2. CDR1 is SGDLS and CDR2 is YYNGEE in the germline V gene. V lost 3 bases, J lost 6 bases, and 22 bases stayed unmatched. CDR3 length: 19 residues. CDR3 nucleotide sequence: TGTGCCAGCAGCGGTGGGGGGGCAGGCCCCGCGGGAGGGCCGGGCGAGCAGTACTTC. This sequence encodes CASSGGGAGPAGGPGEQYF.

V is TRBV10-2 and J is TRBJ1-6; possibly TRBD1 for D (6 bases). Germline values: CDR1 WSHSY, CDR2 SAAADI. This CDR3 is built from 13 residues. V lost 2 bases and J lost 8, with 7 bases in between. The CDR3 sequence: CASSEPGDSPLHF. The DNA for the CDR3 is TGCGCCAGCAGTGAGCCAGGGGATTCACCCCTCCACTTT.

CDR3 residues: CASSLRLAGTMEQFF. The DNA of the CDR3 is TGTGCCAGCAGCTTAAGACTAGCGGGAACAATGGAGCAGTTCTTC. The chain joins TRBV7-2 to TRBJ2-1, with 11 positions matching TRBD2. The CDR3 runs 15 residues. V was clipped by 2 bases and J by 10 bases; unmatched bases: 7. Per germline, CDR1 SGHTA and CDR2 FQGNSA. Together with reference TRBV7-2 and TRBJ2-1, the CDR3 gives the full variable domain: GAGVSQSPSNKVTEKGKDVELRCDPISGHTALYWYRQSLGQGLEFLIYFQGNSAPDKSGLPSDRFSAERTGGSVSTLTIQRTQQEDSAVYLCASSLRLAGTMEQFFGPGTRLTVL.